This T cell receptor beta chain is drawn from a study of cytomegalovirus exposure and HLA in healthy donors. The overall study: Later, an analysis reported that the roughly 120 validation repertoires had used the same platform as the 500 to 750 first-cohort repertoires. Study results and limitations: Rarity characterized most TCR sequences, yet some public TCRs appeared in many donors. Three CMV-associated chains proved CMV antigen-specific in vitro.

The CDR3 runs to 14 residues. Trimming shortened V by 4 bases and J by 5 bases, and 14 bases separated the two germline ends. From germline, CDR1 is SQVTM and CDR2 ANQGSEA. Only in-frame clones appear in the TCRdb table, and some are missing; sequencing was by immunoSEQ multiplex PCR. The sample includes 50,000 to 70,000 clones, roughly 94% seen only once; the top ten take approximately 6%. As concerns this clone: Its antigen is as yet unknown.

The rearrangement joins TRBV29-1 to TRBJ1-4, with D maybe TRBD1 (5 bases). Sequences were obtained from PBMCs. The TCR was taken from a woman aged 18-29 years in good health and CMV-seropositive. The CDR3 sequence is CSVGPRGGNEKLFF. The DNA of the CDR3 is TGCAGCGTTGGACCTCGGGGGGGGAATGAAAAACTGTTTTTT.